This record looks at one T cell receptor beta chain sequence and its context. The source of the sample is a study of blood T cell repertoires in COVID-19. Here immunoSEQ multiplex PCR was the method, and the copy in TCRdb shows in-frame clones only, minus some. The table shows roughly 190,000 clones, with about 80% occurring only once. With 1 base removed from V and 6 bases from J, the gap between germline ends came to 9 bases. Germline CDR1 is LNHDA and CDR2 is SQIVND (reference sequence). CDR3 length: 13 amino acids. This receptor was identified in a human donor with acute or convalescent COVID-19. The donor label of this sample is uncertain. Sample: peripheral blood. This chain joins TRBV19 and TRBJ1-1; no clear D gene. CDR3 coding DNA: TGTGCCAGTAGTATAGCCAGGTTCGCTGAAGCTTTCTTT. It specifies CASSIARFAEAFF.